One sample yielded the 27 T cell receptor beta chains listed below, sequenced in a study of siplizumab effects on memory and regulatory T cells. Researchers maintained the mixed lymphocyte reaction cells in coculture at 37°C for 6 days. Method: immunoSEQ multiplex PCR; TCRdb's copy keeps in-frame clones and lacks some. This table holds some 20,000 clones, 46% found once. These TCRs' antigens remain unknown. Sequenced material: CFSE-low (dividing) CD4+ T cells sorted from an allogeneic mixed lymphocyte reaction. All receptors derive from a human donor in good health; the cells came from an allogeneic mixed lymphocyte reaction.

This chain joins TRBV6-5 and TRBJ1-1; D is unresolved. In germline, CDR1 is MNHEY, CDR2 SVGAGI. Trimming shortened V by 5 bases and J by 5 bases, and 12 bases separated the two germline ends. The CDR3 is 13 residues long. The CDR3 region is CASSGVVGTEAFF. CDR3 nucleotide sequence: TGTGCCAGCAGTGGCGTCGTCGGGACTGAAGCTTTCTTT.

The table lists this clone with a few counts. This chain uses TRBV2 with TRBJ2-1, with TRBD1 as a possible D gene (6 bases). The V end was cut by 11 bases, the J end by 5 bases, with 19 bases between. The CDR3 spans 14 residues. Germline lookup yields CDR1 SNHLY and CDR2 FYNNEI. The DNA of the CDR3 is TGTGCCCGAGGCGGGCCTCAGGGGAACAATGAGCAGTTCTTC. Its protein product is CARGGPQGNNEQFF.

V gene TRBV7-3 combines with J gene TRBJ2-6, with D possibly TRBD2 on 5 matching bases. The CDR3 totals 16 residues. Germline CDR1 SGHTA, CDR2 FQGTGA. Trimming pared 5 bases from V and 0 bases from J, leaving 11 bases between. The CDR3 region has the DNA TGTGCCAGCAGCGCCGGACGGGGCTCTGGGGCCAACGTCCTGACTTTC. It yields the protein CASSAGRGSGANVLTF.

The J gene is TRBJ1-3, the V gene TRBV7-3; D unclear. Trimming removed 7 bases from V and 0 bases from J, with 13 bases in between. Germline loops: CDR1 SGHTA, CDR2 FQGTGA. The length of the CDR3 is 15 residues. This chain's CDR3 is CASTLPGFSGNTIYF. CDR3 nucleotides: TGTGCCAGCACCCTACCAGGTTTCTCTGGAAACACCATATATTTT.

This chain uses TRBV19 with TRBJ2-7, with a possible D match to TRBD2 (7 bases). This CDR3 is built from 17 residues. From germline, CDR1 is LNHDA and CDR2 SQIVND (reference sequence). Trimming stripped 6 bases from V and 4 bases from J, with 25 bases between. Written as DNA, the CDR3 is TGTGCCAGTAGAACCACCGATCTTGGGGGGGGCAGATACGAGCAGTACTTC. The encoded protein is CASRTTDLGGGRYEQYF.

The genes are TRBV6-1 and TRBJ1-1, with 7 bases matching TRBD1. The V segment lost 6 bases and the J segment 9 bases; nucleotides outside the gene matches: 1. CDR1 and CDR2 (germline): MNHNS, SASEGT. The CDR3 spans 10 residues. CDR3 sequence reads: CASRGGKAFF. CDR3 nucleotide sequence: TGTGCCAGCAGAGGGGGCAAAGCTTTCTTT.

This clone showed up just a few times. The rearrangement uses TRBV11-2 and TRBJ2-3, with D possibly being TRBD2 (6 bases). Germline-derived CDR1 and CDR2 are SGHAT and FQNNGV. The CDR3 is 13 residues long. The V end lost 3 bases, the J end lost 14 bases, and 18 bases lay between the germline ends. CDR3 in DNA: TGTGCCAGCAGCTTGCCCGGGACTCCTCGGTCGTATTTT. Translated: CASSLPGTPRSYF.

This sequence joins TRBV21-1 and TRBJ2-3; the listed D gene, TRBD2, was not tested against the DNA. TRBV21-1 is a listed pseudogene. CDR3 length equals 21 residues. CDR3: CASSASAREQTSGTDTDTQYF. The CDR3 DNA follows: TGTGCCAGCAGCGCCTCCGCGAGGGAACAGACTAGCGGGACCGACACAGATACGCAGTATTTT.

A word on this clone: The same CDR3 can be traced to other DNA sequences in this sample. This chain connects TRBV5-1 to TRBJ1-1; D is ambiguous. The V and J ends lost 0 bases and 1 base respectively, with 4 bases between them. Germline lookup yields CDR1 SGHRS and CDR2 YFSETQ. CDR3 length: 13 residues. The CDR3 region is CASSLDPNTEAFF. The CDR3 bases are TGCGCCAGCAGCTTGGACCCGAACACTGAAGCTTTCTTT.

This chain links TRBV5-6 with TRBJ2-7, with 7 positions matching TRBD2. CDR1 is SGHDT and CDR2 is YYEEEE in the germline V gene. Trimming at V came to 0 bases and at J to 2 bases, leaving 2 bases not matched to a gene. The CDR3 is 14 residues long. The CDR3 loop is CASSLGGRAYEQYF. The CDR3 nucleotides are TGTGCCAGCAGCTTGGGTGGGAGGGCCTACGAGCAGTACTTC.

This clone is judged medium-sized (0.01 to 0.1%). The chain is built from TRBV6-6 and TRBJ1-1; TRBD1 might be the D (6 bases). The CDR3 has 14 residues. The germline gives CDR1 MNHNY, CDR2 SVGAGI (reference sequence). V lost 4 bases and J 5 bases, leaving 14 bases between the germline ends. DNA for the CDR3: TGTGCCAGCAGTTCCTCACAGGGATGGACTGAAGCTTTCTTT. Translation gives CASSSSQGWTEAFF.

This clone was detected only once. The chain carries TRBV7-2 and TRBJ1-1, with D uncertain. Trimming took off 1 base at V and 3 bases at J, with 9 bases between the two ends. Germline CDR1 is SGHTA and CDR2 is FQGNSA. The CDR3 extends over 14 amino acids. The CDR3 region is CASSLEGGYTEAFF. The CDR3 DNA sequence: TGTGCCAGCAGCTTAGAAGGCGGCTACACTGAAGCTTTCTTT.

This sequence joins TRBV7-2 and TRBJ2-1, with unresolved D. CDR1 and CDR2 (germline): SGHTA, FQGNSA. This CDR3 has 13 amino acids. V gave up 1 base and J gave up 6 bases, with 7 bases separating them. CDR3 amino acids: CASSLGVSNEQFF. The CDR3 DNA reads TGTGCCAGCAGCTTAGGCGTATCCAATGAGCAGTTCTTC.

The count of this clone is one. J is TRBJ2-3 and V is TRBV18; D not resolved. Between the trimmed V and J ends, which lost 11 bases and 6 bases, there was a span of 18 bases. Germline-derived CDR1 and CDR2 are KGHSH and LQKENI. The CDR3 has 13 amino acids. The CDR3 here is CAGSTDPADTQYF. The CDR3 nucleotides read TGTGCCGGATCCACGGACCCCGCCGATACGCAGTATTTT.

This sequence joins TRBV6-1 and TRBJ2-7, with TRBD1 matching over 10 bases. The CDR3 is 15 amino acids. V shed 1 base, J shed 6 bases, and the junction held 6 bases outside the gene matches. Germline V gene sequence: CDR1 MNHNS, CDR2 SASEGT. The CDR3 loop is CASSEVGTGVSEQYF. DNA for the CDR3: TGTGCCAGCAGTGAAGTGGGGACAGGGGTAAGCGAGCAGTACTTC.

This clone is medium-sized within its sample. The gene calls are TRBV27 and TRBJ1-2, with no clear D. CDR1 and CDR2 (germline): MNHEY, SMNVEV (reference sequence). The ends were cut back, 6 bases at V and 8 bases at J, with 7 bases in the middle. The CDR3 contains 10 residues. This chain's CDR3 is CASRPSGYTF. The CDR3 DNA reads TGTGCCAGCAGGCCCTCGGGCTACACCTTC.

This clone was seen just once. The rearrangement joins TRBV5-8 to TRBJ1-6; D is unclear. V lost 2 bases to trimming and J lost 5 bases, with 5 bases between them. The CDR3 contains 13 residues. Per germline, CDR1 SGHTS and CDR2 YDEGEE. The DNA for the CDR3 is TGTGCCAGCAGCTTCGGGAATAATTCACCCCTCCACTTT. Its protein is CASSFGNNSPLHF.

The CDR3 loop reads CASSWDMNTEAFF. The DNA of the CDR3 is TGTGCCAGCAGCTGGGACATGAACACTGAAGCTTTCTTT. The rearrangement joins TRBV14 to TRBJ1-1; TRBD1 is a possible D gene (6 bases). Between the trimmed V and J ends, which lost 5 bases and 0 bases, there was a span of 7 bases. CDR3 size: 13 residues. Germline-derived CDR1 and CDR2 are SGHDN and FVKESK.

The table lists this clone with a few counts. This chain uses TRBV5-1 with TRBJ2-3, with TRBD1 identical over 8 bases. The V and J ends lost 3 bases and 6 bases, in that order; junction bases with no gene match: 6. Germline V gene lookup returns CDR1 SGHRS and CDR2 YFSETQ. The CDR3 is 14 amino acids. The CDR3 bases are TGCGCCAGCAGCTCGGGACAGGTCAGGGATACGCAGTATTTT. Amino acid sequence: CASSSGQVRDTQYF.

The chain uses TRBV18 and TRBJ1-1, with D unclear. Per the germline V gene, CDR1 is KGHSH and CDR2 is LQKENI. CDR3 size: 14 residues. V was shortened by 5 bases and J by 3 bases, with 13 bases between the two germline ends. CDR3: CASSSQLLYTEAFF. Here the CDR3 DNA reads TGTGCCAGCTCATCCCAACTTCTATACACTGAAGCTTTCTTT.

CDR3 sequence (DNA): TGTGCCAGCAGTGAAGTGGTAGGGGGAGGCTACACCTTC. As protein: CASSEVVGGGYTF. The V call is TRBV6-1, the J call TRBJ1-2, with D possibly being TRBD1 (6 bases). The CDR3 spans 13 residues. V lost 1 base, J lost 8 bases, and 11 bases lay in between. Looked up from germline, CDR1 is MNHNS and CDR2 is SASEGT.

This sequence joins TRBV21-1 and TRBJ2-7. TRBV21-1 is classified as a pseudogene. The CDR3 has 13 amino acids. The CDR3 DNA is TGTGCCGTCACTGGAAATTTCTCCTACGAGCAGTACTTC. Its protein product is CAVTGNFSYEQYF.

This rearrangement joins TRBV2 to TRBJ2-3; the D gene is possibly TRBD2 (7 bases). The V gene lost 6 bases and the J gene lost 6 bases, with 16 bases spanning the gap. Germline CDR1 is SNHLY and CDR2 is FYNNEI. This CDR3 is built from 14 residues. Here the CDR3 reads CASRHSRGGDTQYF. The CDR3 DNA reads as TGTGCCAGCAGACATAGTAGGGGGGGGGATACGCAGTATTTT.

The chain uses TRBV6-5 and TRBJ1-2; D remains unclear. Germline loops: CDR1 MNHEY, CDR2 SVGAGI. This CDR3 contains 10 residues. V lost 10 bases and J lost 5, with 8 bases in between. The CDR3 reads CATREYGYTF. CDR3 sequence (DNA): TGTGCCACCCGGGAGTATGGCTACACCTTC.

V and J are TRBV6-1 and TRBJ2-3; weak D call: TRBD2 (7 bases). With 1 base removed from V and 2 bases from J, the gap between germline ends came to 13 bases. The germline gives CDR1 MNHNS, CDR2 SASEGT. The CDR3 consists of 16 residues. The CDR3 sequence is CASSEGGGEDTDTQYF. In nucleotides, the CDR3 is TGTGCCAGCAGTGAAGGAGGGGGGGAGGACACAGATACGCAGTATTTT.

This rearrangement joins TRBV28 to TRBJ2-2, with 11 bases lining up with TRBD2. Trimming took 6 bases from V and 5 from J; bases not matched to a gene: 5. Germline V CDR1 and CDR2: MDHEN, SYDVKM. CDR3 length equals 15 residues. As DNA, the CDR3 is TGTGCCAGCAGCTATAGCGGGGGGGGGACCGGGGAGCTGTTTTTT. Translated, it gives CASSYSGGGTGELFF.

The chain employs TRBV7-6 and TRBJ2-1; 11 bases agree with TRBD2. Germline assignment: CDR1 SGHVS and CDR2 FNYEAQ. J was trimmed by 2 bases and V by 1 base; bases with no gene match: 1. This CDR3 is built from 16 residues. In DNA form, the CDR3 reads TGTGCCAGCAGCTTAGTAGCGGGGGGGACCTACAATGAGCAGTTCTTC. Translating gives CASSLVAGGTYNEQFF.